The rows below give T cell receptor beta chains drawn from one sample of a study of blood T cell repertoires in COVID-19. Assay used: immunoSEQ multiplex PCR; TCRdb lists only in-frame clones, some missing. Altogether roughly 60,000 clones are present, just under 85% being singletons, with the ten largest covering over 3.5%. Sequenced sample: peripheral blood. The receptor source for this set is a man between 60 and 70 years old with acute or convalescent COVID-19. Both conserved end residues are part of each CDR3. Each record gives: clone size, V gene, J gene, D gene, CDR3 protein, CDR3 DNA. A D gene is named only where the DNA matches it firmly. Not every row has a clone size; where given, it reads once, few, many or a size class.

>-|TRBV12-5|TRBJ1-3|-
CASALPREGLGNTIYF
TGTGCTAGTGCTCTACCAAGGGAGGGTTTAGGAAACACCATATATTTT
>-|TRBV18|TRBJ2-2|-
CASSAERGELFF
TGTGCCAGCTCAGCCGAGAGGGGGGAGCTGTTTTTT
>-|TRBV27|TRBJ2-6|-
CASSNRDSGANVLTF
TGTGCCAGCAGTAACAGGGATTCTGGGGCCAACGTCCTGACTTTC
>-|TRBV5-4|TRBJ2-2|TRBD1
CASSTPGQGATGELFF
TGTGCCAGCAGCACACCGGGACAGGGGGCGACCGGGGAGCTGTTTTTT
>-|TRBV5-1|TRBJ1-1|TRBD1
CASSVNTGGNTEAFF
TGCGCCAGCAGCGTGAACACAGGGGGGAACACTGAAGCTTTCTTT
>-|TRBV19|TRBJ2-2|TRBD1
CASSSSAPGQGVLAGELFF
TGTGCCAGTAGTAGCTCCGCCCCGGGACAGGGCGTCTTGGCCGGGGAGCTGTTTTTT
>-|TRBV30|TRBJ1-4|TRBD1
CAWSPQGNWRKTVF
TGTGCCTGGAGCCCACAGGGGAATTGGAGAAAAACTGTTTTT
>-|TRBV18|TRBJ2-5|-
CASSPPGQGETQYF
TGTGCCAGCTCACCACCGGGGCAGGGCGAGACCCAGTACTTC
>-|TRBV2|TRBJ1-3|-
CASSRGGISLFSGNTIYF
TGTGCCAGCTCTAGAGGGGGAATCTCCCTTTTCTCTGGAAACACCATATATTTT
>-|TRBV5-1|TRBJ1-6|TRBD1
CASSLGQGVDNSPLHF
TGCGCCAGCAGCTTGGGACAGGGAGTGGATAATTCACCCCTCCACTTT
>-|TRBV5-4|TRBJ2-1|-
CASSLVWGTSSNNEQFF
TGTGCCAGCAGCTTGGTTTGGGGGACTTCCTCAAACAATGAGCAGTTCTTC
>-|TRBV7-6|TRBJ1-2|TRBD1
CASSPGGLGYGYTF
TGTGCCAGCAGCCCAGGGGGCCTTGGCTATGGCTACACCTTC
>-|TRBV5-5|TRBJ1-5|TRBD1
CASSFSTGGYQPQHF
TGTGCCAGCAGCTTTTCGACAGGGGGCTATCAGCCCCAGCATTTT
>few|TRBV11-2|TRBJ2-7|TRBD1
CASSSERDRGIKNEQYF
TGTGCCAGCAGCAGTGAACGGGACAGGGGTATCAAGAACGAGCAGTACTTC
>-|TRBV4-1|TRBJ2-2|-
CASSLTRNTGELFF
TGCGCCAGCAGCCTTACACGGAACACCGGGGAGCTGTTTTTT
>-|TRBV29-1|TRBJ1-2|-
CSVEDGYGYTF
TGCAGCGTTGAAGACGGTTATGGCTACACCTTC
>-|TRBV11-2|TRBJ2-5|-
CASSLKGPETQYF
TGTGCCAGCAGCTTAAAGGGGCCAGAGACCCAGTACTTC
>-|TRBV4-1|TRBJ1-6|TRBD1
CASSQDLTGNSPLHF
TGCGCCAGCAGCCAAGATTTGACAGGGAATTCACCCCTCCACTTT
>-|TRBV5-1|TRBJ1-4|-
CASSFEGRNEKLFF
TGCGCCAGCAGCTTTGAGGGAAGGAATGAAAAACTGTTTTTT
>few|TRBV7-2|TRBJ1-3|-
CASSSSSGNTIYF
TGTGCCAGCAGTTCCAGCTCTGGAAACACCATATATTTT
>-|TRBV5-5|TRBJ1-1|-
CASSLSGQERAFF
TGTGCCAGCAGCTTGTCAGGGCAGGAACGAGCTTTCTTT
>once|TRBV5-1|TRBJ1-5|TRBD1
CASSTGTGDQPQHF
TGCGCCAGCAGCACGGGGACAGGGGATCAGCCCCAGCATTTT
>few|TRBV12-5|TRBJ2-1|TRBD1
CASGPGTGSYNEQFF
TGTGCTAGTGGCCCCGGGACAGGCTCCTACAATGAGCAGTTCTTC
>once|TRBV18|TRBJ1-3|TRBD1
CASSPSPGQGSVGSGNTIYF
TGTGCCAGCTCTCCAAGTCCGGGACAGGGGTCCGTGGGCTCTGGAAACACCATATATTTT
>once|TRBV9|TRBJ1-4|-
CASSVRGSNEKLFF
TGTGCCAGCAGCGTCCGCGGTAGTAATGAAAAACTGTTTTTT
>-|TRBV30|TRBJ2-1|TRBD2
CAWSPPSGGPNEQFF
TGTGCCTGGAGTCCTCCATCGGGGGGGCCGAATGAGCAGTTCTTC
>-|TRBV7-8|TRBJ2-7|TRBD1
CASSWGTAPYEQYF
TGTGCCAGCAGCTGGGGGACAGCCCCCTACGAGCAGTACTTC
>-|TRBV14|TRBJ1-2|-
CASSQDPTGIHGYTF
TGTGCCAGCAGCCAAGACCCCACAGGAATTCATGGCTACACCTTC
>-|TRBV7-8|TRBJ2-3|-
CASSLRGDKGTDTQYF
TGTGCCAGCAGCTTACGGGGAGACAAAGGGACAGATACGCAGTATTTT
>-|TRBV5-1|TRBJ1-1|-
CASSLAVMNTEAFF
TGCGCCAGCAGCTTGGCGGTTATGAACACTGAAGCTTTCTTT
>-|TRBV12-3/TRBV12-4|TRBJ2-5|TRBD2
CASKIAGEETQYF
TGTGCCAGCAAAATAGCGGGGGAAGAGACCCAGTACTTC
>few|TRBV6-2/TRBV6-3|TRBJ2-3|TRBD2
CASSQRPSGGPRDTQYF
TGTGCCAGCAGCCAACGCCCTAGCGGGGGCCCCCGAGATACGCAGTATTTT
>-|TRBV6-1|TRBJ1-5|TRBD1
CASSGGTAGVHEPQHF
TGTGCCAGCAGTGGAGGGACAGCTGGGGTTCACGAGCCCCAGCATTTT
>few|TRBV7-9|TRBJ1-1|-
CASSLVPRQANTEAFF
TGTGCCAGCAGCTTAGTGCCCCGGCAGGCGAACACTGAAGCTTTCTTT
>-|TRBV27|TRBJ1-1|TRBD1
CASRQGNTEAFF
TGTGCCAGCCGACAGGGGAACACTGAAGCTTTCTTT
>-|TRBV30|TRBJ1-1|-
CAWSPQVNTEAFF
TGTGCCTGGAGTCCACAGGTGAACACTGAAGCTTTCTTT
>once|TRBV5-1|TRBJ2-2|TRBD1
CASSLSTGGVAGELFF
TGCGCCAGCAGCTTATCGACAGGGGGAGTAGCCGGGGAGCTGTTTTTT
>few|TRBV18|TRBJ1-6|TRBD1
CASSEQGPDSPLHF
TGTGCCAGCTCAGAACAGGGGCCCGATTCACCCCTCCACTTT
>-|TRBV7-2|TRBJ2-1|TRBD2
CASSLKAGGINEQFF
TGTGCCAGCAGCTTAAAAGCGGGGGGGATTAATGAGCAGTTCTTC
>-|TRBV30|TRBJ1-2|-
CAWRKENYGYTF
TGTGCCTGGAGGAAAGAGAACTATGGCTACACCTTC
>-|TRBV5-1|TRBJ2-1|-
CASSPPGGNLYNEQFF
TGCGCCAGCAGCCCCCCAGGGGGGAACCTATACAATGAGCAGTTCTTC
>once|TRBV7-9|TRBJ2-5|TRBD1
CASSQTGGQGLQYF
TGTGCCAGCAGCCAAACGGGGGGACAGGGCTTACAGTACTTC
>-|TRBV5-6|TRBJ1-5|-
CASSAGFYSNQPQHF
TGTGCCAGCAGCGCAGGATTTTATAGCAATCAGCCCCAGCATTTT
>-|TRBV5-1|TRBJ1-2|-
CASSLEESKFPNYGYTF
TGCGCCAGCAGCTTGGAAGAGAGTAAATTCCCTAACTATGGCTACACCTTC
>-|TRBV12-5|TRBJ2-2|-
CASGTHEAANTGELFF
TGTGCTAGTGGCACCCACGAAGCGGCGAACACCGGGGAGCTGTTTTTT
>once|TRBV5-4|TRBJ2-7|-
CASSSGSGGYEQYF
TGTGCCAGCAGCTCGGGATCGGGCGGATACGAGCAGTACTTC
>-|TRBV18|TRBJ1-1|TRBD1
CASSPGLIQGGTEAFF
TGTGCCAGCTCACCCGGACTCATACAGGGGGGCACTGAAGCTTTCTTT
>once|TRBV5-1|TRBJ1-6|-
CASSFQGTDSPLHF
TGCGCCAGCAGCTTCCAGGGGACCGATTCACCCCTCCACTTT
>few|TRBV2|TRBJ1-2|TRBD1
CASSPRTGGNGYTF
TGTGCCAGCAGCCCGCGGACAGGGGGCAATGGCTACACCTTC
>-|TRBV30|TRBJ2-7|-
CAWRGRSTYEQYF
TGTGCCTGGAGGGGGCGGAGTACCTACGAGCAGTACTTC
>-|TRBV5-1|TRBJ1-1|TRBD1
CASSDPRGQEMTEAFF
TGCGCCAGCAGCGATCCCCGGGGACAGGAAATGACTGAAGCTTTCTTT
>-|TRBV19|TRBJ1-5|TRBD1
CASADRDQPQHF
TGTGCCAGTGCGGACAGGGATCAGCCCCAGCATTTT
>-|TRBV11-2|TRBJ1-1|-
CASSLDGRQEAFF
TGTGCCAGCAGCTTAGATGGGCGACAGGAAGCTTTCTTT
>-|TRBV14|TRBJ1-1|TRBD1
CASSQDLFRDRGENTEAFF
TGTGCCAGCAGCCAAGATCTCTTTCGGGACAGGGGCGAGAACACTGAAGCTTTCTTT